Listed here are 5 T cell receptor beta chains from one sample, sequenced in a study of T cell repertoires in cytomegalovirus infection (dated by TCRdb to the late 2010s). Reads for this sample came from an Illumina HiSeq 1500. TCRdb handled the public reads itself, with Q25 trimming in fastp and clone calling in MiXCR, and kept productive beta chains. Duplicate CDR3 protein sequences are folded into a single record with the most common DNA and genes. The sample table shows roughly 200,000 distinct CDR3 sequences, and 35% to 40% are seen once. In total, the top ten clones hold 55% to 70% of the sample. Interpreted using the paper, the treatment or condition label stands for: in vitro stimulation with specific CMV peptide epitopes to enrich CMV-specific T cells. Their recognized antigens are unknown. Specimen: CD8+ T cells from cultured PBMCs, collected from culture after CMV antigen stimulation. The receptors here all came from a human donor in good health (CMV status not recorded). Some clones in this sample may be carry-over from other donors' samples.

This clonotype was seen a few times. The chain uses TRBV11-2 and TRBJ1-1, with D possibly being TRBD1 (6 bases). Trimming pared 5 bases from V and 1 base from J, leaving 11 bases between. The CDR3 sequence is 14 residues long. Germline CDR1 is SGHAT and CDR2 is FQNNGV. CDR3 nucleotides: TGTGCCAGCAGCCCGACGGGGGCGAACACTGAAGCTTTCTTT. It codes for CASSPTGANTEAFF.

The CDR3 bases are TGTGCCACCAGCAGTGGGGGGACGGGAGAGACCCAGTACTTC. It encodes CATSSGGTGETQYF. The chain couples TRBV15 to TRBJ2-5, with D perhaps TRBD2 (6 bases). This CDR3 has 14 amino acids. Trimming left V 3 bases short and J 4 bases short, with 12 bases between. The germline gives CDR1 LNHNV, CDR2 YYDKDF (reference sequence).

This chain joins TRBV28 and TRBJ2-2; D may be TRBD2 (6 bases). V lost 11 bases and J lost 3, with 28 bases in between. Germline loops: CDR1 MDHEN, CDR2 SYDVKM. There are 18 residues in the CDR3. For the CDR3, the DNA is TGTGCCGGAAGGGCCCGATTTGGGGAGCGGGCCGACACCGGGGAGCTGTTTTTT. It encodes CAGRARFGERADTGELFF. The complete variable domain, with remaining parts taken from reference TRBV28 and TRBJ2-2, reads DVKVTQSSRYLVKRTGEKVFLECVQDMDHENMFWYRQDPGLGLRLIYFSYDVKMKEKGDIPEGYSVSREKKERFSLILESASTNQTSMYLCAGRARFGERADTGELFFGEGSRLTVL.

V gene TRBV13 combines with J gene TRBJ1-2; tentatively, D is TRBD1 (6 bases). Germline V gene sequence: CDR1 PRHDT, CDR2 FYEKMQ (reference sequence). V was clipped by 4 bases and J by 6 bases, with 18 bases between them. The CDR3 contains 15 residues. The CDR3 region is CASSSGVGGRDGYTF. In nucleotides, the CDR3 is TGTGCCAGCAGCTCAGGGGTCGGGGGCCGGGATGGCTACACCTTC.

In this sample, this clonotype turned up a few times. The rearrangement links TRBV12-3 or TRBV12-4 to TRBJ2-1; D is ambiguous. The CDR3 contains 13 residues. V was cut by 6 bases and J by 7 bases, with 13 bases left in between. CDR3 nucleotide sequence: TGTGCCAGCAGCCCCCCCCTAGGTAATGAGCAGTTCTTC. Protein sequence: CASSPPLGNEQFF.